This TCR beta chain was captured in a study of PD-L1 blockade in urothelial cancer. This CDR3 spans 15 amino acids. Deletions cut 8 bases from V and 8 bases from J, with 24 bases between. Germline V lookup: CDR1 SEHNR, CDR2 FQNEAQ (reference sequence). The data were produced by immunoSEQ multiplex PCR, yet TCRdb's version contains in-frame clones alone and is incomplete. The sample includes around 56,000 clones, approximately 86% of them seen just once. The TCR sequence derives from a man between 50 and 59 years old with urothelial cancer. The sample in question was PBMCs, obtained around atezolizumab (anti-PD-L1) treatment. The chain is built from TRBV7-9 and TRBJ1-2; D remains unclear. CDR3 sequence: CASAFGWVEGNGYTF. CDR3 nucleotides: TGTGCCAGCGCCTTCGGCTGGGTGGAGGGAAACGGCTACACCTTC.